This TCR beta chain was sequenced in a study of CD8+CD57+ T cells in acquired aplastic anemia. About the research overall: The sorted CD4+ and CD8+ cells yielded an average around 3.2 ug of DNA. Broader study findings: Almost 30 CD8+ CDR3 sequences occurred in both the patients and the controls. A significant difference in CD8+ Simpson's diversity between patients and controls was not found.

TCR beta VDJ combinations and CDR3 sequences were profiled from genomic DNA. TCRdb recomputed calls from the reads with MiXCR, one row per CDR3 protein. The repertoire holds about 150,000 distinct CDR3 sequences, with around half as singletons. Note on this clonotype: Its specificity is unknown.

The CDR3 is made up of 12 amino acids. Germline V lookup: CDR1 SNHLY, CDR2 FYNNEI. The V segment lost 6 bases and the J segment 5 bases; nucleotides outside the gene matches: 1. Patients sequenced had flow cytometry evidence of CD8+CD57+ cell expansion. The V gene is TRBV2, the J gene TRBJ1-1; 9 bases are shared with TRBD1. Sequencing was done on a sample of sorted CD4+, CD8+, or CD8+CD57+ T cells (not recorded which) from PBMCs. The TCR originated in a human donor with aplastic anemia. The CDR3 region is CASRQGATEAFF. The CDR3 DNA follows: TGTGCCAGCAGACAGGGGGCAACTGAAGCTTTCTTT.